The clone carrying this T cell receptor (beta chain) was picked up many times. Its target is unknown. Amplification of TCR beta CDR3 regions used RNA as the template. Using the HTBI primer set, a first-round RT-PCR was run on the TCR CDR3. TCRdb reprocessed the multiplex PCR reads via MiXCR and lists one record per CDR3 protein. The data hold nearly 750,000 distinct CDR3 sequences, with about a third observed a single time. The sample originates from a study of T cells in Graves' hyperthyroidism and ophthalmopathy. Trimming left V 0 bases short and J 2 bases short, with 11 bases between. The CDR3 has 15 residues. The germline V gene encodes CDR1 SGHTA and CDR2 FQGNSA. Points from the study as a whole: Ophthalmopathy was separated from stable hyperthyroidism by a 13 V-J model. Before onset, ophthalmopathy was predicted by the model a median approximately 6.5 months earlier.

No progression to ophthalmopathy during 18 months of follow-up defined stable disease. A patient was excluded if there was uncontrolled infection, other autoimmune disease, pregnancy or lactation. The TCR sequence derives from a woman aged 35 to 49 with Graves' hyperthyroidism. This rearrangement joins TRBV7-2 to TRBJ2-7; D might be TRBD1 (6 bases). The sample comprised blood. The DNA for the CDR3 is TGTGCCAGCAGCTTAGCGGACAGCCGAACCTACGAGCAGTACTTC. This translates into CASSLADSRTYEQYF.